Below, 3 T cell receptor beta chains from the same sample are listed, as sequenced in a study of patients and donors after allogeneic stem cell transplantation. Via MiXCR, TCRdb re-called the RT-PCR reads, giving one row per CDR3 protein. The data hold approximately 250,000 distinct CDR3 sequences, with 13% to 15% observed a single time. Input material: blood, either unsorted or a sorted T cell fraction (not recorded which). These receptors came from a human donor who was either an allogeneic HSCT recipient or a stem cell or donor lymphocyte infusion donor (not recorded which). It is not recorded whose cells these are; they may come from a transplant donor.

A few counts support this clonotype. This chain uses TRBV3-1 with TRBJ2-7; the D gene is possibly TRBD1 (5 bases). V lost 5 bases and J lost 9, with 17 bases in between. Germline V gene lookup returns CDR1 LGHDT and CDR2 YNNKEL (reference sequence). The CDR3 sequence is 13 residues long. CDR3 coding DNA: TGTGCCAGCAGCGCGACTGTTGGGGCTCTGCAGTACTTC. This encodes CASSATVGALQYF.

This clonotype was counted a few times. The V and J genes are TRBV7-8 and TRBJ2-1, with 11 bases lining up with TRBD2. The CDR3 has 16 amino acids. Trimming at V came to 2 bases and at J to 0 bases, leaving 0 bases not matched to a gene. CDR1 and CDR2 (germline): SGHVS, FQNEAQ. CDR3 residues: CASSLTSGGSYNEQFF. In DNA form, the CDR3 reads TGTGCCAGCAGCTTAACTAGCGGGGGCTCCTACAATGAGCAGTTCTTC.

The V and J genes are TRBV15 and TRBJ2-5; possibly TRBD1 for D (7 bases). This CDR3 contains 17 residues. Trimming cost V 2 bases and J 2 bases, with 18 bases left between them. The germline V gene has CDR1 LNHNV and CDR2 YYDKDF (reference sequence). As DNA, the CDR3 is TGTGCCACCAGCAGATCTCAGGGGGGCTGGAGACAAGAGACCCAGTACTTC. It specifies CATSRSQGGWRQETQYF.